Included here is one TCR beta chain sequence, with context. Its antigen is currently unknown. Germline and genes here are mouse. This record belongs to a study of tissue T cells after allogeneic stem cell transplantation. Overall study results and limits: Motif-based clustering found tissue-specific repertoire signatures shared across patients, though few clones were shared. This small cohort was clinically heterogeneous, and sampling depth was a limitation.

Sequencing of TCRbeta CDR3 at survey depth gave sequences and template counts. TCRdb keeps only in-frame clones here, not all; method: immunoSEQ multiplex PCR. The sample lists 4,600 or so clones, approximately 48% seen once, with about 19% in the top ten. Time point of the sample: mouse harvest day 14 after allogeneic transplant. The graft held 10^6 splenic CD5+ T cells and 10^7 T-cell-depleted bone marrow cells. Mice had MHC-mismatched B6 into BALB/c GVHD, sampled day 7 or 14. What was sequenced was lymph node tissue. The receptor's source is a female BALB/c mouse given C57BL/6 T cells with graft-versus-host disease after an allogeneic hematopoietic cell transplant.

The covered CDR3 bases are TGTGCCAGCAGTCTTGGGGGGGGCAGGAACACCTTGTAC. It specifies CASSLGGGRNTLY. The entire CDR3 is CASSLGGGRNTLYF. The genes are TRBV24 and TRBJ2-4; 8 bases match TRBD2. The read ends 1 residue before the CDR3 terminus; that terminus is restored from the germline J gene. V shed 3 bases, J shed 6 bases, and the junction held 5 bases outside the gene matches. Looked up from germline, CDR1 is KGHTA and CDR2 is FRNEEI. The CDR3 sequence is 14 residues long.